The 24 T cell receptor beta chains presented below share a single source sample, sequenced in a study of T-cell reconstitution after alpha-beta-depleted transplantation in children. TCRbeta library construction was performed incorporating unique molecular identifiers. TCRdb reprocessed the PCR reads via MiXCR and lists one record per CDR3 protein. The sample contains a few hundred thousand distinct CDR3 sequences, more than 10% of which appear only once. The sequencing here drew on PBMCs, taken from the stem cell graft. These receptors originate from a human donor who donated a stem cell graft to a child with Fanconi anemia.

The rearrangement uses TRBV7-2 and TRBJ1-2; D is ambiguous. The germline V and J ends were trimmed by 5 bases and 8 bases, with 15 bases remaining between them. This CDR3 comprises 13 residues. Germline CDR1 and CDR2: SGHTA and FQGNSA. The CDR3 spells CASSRSEGQGYTF. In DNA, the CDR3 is TGTGCCAGCAGCCGGTCGGAGGGTCAGGGCTACACCTTC. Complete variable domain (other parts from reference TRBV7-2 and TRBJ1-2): GAGVSQSPSNKVTEKGKDVELRCDPISGHTALYWYRQSLGQGLEFLIYFQGNSAPDKSGLPSDRFSAERTGGSVSTLTIQRTQQEDSAVYLCASSRSEGQGYTFGSGTRLTVV.

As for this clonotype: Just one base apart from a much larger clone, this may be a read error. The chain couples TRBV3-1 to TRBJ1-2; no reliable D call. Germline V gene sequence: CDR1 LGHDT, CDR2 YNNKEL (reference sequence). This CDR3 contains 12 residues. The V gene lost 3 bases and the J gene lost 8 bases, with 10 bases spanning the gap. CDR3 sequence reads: CASSHDYEGYTF. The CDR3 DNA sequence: TGTGCCAGCAGCCATGATTATGAGGGCTACACCTTC.

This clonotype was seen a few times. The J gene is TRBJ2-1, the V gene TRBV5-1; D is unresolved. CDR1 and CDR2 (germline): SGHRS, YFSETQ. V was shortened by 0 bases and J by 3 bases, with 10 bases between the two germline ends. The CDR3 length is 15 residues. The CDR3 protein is CASSLARQNYNEQFF. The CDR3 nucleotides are TGCGCCAGCAGCTTGGCGCGTCAGAACTACAATGAGCAGTTCTTC.

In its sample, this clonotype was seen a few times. The CDR3 reads CASSSKGAGNTIYF. Here the CDR3 DNA reads TGTGCCAGCAGCTCCAAGGGGGCTGGAAACACCATATATTTT. V is TRBV7-2 and J is TRBJ1-3, with D possibly matching TRBD1 (6 bases). Per the germline V gene, CDR1 is SGHTA and CDR2 is FQGNSA. The CDR3 has 14 residues. Trimming stripped 4 bases from V and 2 bases from J, with 9 bases between.

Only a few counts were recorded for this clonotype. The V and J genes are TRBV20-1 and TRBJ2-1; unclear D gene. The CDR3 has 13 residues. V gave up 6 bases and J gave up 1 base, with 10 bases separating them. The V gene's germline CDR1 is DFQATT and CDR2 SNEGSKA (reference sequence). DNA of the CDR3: TGCAGTGCCCCGGCCGGGTCCTACAATGAGCAGTTCTTC. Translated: CSAPAGSYNEQFF.

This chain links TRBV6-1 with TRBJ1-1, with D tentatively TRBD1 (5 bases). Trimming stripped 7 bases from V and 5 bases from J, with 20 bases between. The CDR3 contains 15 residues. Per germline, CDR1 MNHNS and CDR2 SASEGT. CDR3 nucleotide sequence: TGTGCCAGCATGAGGCCTTCACGGGGGAGGACTGAAGCTTTCTTT. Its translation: CASMRPSRGRTEAFF.

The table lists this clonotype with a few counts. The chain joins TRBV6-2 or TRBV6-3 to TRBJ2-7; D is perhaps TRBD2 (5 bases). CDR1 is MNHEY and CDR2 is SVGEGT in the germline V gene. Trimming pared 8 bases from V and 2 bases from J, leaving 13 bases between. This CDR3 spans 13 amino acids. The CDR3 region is CASGSGFPYEQYF. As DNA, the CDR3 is TGTGCCAGCGGCTCGGGGTTTCCCTACGAGCAGTACTTC.

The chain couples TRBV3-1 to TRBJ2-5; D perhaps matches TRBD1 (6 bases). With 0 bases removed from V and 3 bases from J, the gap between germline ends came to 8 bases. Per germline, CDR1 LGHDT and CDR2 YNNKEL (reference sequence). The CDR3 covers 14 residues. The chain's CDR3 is CASSQEPGEETQYF. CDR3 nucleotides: TGTGCCAGCAGCCAAGAACCAGGGGAAGAGACCCAGTACTTC.

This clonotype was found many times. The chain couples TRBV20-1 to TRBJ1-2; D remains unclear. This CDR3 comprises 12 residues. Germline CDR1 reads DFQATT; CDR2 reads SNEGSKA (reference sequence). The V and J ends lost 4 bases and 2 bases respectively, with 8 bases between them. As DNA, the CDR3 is TGCAGTGCTAAAGAGGCAAACTATGGCTACACCTTC. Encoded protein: CSAKEANYGYTF.

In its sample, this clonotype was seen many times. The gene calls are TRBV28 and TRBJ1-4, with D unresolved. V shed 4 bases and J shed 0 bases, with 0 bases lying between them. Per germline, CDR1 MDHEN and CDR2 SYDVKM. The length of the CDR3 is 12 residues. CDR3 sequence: CASSSTNEKLFF. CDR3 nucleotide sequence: TGTGCCAGCAGTTCAACTAATGAAAAACTGTTTTTT.

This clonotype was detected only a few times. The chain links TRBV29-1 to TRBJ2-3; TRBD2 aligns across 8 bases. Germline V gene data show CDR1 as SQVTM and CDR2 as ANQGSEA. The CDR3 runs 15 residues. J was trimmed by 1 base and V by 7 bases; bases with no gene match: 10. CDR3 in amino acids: CSARGFGGGTDTQYF. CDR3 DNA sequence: TGCAGCGCCCGGGGGTTCGGGGGGGGCACAGATACGCAGTATTTT.

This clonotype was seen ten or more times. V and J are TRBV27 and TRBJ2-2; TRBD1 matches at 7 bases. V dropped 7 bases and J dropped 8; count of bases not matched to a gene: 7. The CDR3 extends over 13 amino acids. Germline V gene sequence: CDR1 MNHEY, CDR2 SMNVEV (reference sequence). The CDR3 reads CASTGTDRGELFF. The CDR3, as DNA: TGTGCCAGCACAGGGACAGACAGAGGGGAGCTGTTTTTT.

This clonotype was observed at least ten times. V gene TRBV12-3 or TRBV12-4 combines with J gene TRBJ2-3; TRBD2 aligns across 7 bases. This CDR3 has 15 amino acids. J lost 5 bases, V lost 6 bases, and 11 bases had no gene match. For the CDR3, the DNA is TGTGCCAGCAGCCATACCGGGACTAACTTAGATACGCAGTATTTT. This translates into CASSHTGTNLDTQYF.

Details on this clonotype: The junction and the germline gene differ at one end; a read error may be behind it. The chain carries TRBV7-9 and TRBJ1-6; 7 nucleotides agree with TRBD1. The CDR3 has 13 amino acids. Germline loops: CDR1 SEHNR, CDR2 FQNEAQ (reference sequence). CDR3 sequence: CATSATGDSPLHF. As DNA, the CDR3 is TGTGCCACCAGCGCTACAGGGGACTCACCCCTCCACTTT.

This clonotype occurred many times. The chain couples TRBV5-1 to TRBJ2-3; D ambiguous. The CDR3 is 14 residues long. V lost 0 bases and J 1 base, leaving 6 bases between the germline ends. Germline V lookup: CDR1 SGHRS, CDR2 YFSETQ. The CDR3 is CASSLGHRTDTQYF. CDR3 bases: TGCGCCAGCAGCTTGGGACACCGCACAGATACGCAGTATTTT.

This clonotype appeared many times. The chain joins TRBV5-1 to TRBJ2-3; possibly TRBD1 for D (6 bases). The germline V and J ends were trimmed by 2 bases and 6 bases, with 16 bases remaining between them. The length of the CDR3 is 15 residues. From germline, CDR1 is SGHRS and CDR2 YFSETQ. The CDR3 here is CASSLGTPFLDTQYF. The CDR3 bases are TGCGCCAGCAGCTTAGGGACACCTTTTTTGGATACGCAGTATTTT.

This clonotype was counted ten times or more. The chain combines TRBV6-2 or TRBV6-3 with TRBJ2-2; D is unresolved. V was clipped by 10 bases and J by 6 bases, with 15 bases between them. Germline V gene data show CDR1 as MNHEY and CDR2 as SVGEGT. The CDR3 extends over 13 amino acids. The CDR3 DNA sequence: TGTGCCATCCATAAACATTCCTCCGGGGAGCTGTTTTTT. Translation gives CAIHKHSSGELFF.

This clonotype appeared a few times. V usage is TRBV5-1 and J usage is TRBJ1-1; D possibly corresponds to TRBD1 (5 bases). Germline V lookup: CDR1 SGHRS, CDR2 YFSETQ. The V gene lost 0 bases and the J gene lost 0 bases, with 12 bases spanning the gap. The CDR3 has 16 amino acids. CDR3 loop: CASSLGDRGLNTEAFF. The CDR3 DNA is TGCGCCAGCAGCTTGGGGGACCGCGGGTTGAACACTGAAGCTTTCTTT.

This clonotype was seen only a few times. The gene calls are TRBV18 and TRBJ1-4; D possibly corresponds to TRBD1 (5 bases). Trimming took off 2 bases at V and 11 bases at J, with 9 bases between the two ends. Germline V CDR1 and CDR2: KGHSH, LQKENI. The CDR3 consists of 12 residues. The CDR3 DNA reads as TGTGCCAGCTCACCAGTTGGGGGGAAACTGTTTTTT. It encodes CASSPVGGKLFF.

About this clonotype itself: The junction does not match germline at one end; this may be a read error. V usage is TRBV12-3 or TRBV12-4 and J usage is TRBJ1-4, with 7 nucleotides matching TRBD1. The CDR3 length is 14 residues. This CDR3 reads CASSSQGGPRPSHF. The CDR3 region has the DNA TGTGCCAGCAGCTCGCAGGGGGGCCCTCGACCCTCTCATTTT.

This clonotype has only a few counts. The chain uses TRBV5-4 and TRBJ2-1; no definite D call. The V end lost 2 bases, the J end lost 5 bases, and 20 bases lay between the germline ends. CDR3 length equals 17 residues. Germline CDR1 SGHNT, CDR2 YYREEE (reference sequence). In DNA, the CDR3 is TGTGCCAGCAGCTTACCCGGATCCAACCGAGGCCACAATGAGCAGTTCTTC. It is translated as CASSLPGSNRGHNEQFF.

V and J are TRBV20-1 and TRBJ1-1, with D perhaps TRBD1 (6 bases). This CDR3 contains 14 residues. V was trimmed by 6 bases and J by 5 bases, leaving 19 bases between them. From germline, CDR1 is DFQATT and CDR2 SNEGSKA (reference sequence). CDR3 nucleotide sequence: TGCAGTGCGGGCTCGGGACACCTAAGGACTGAAGCTTTCTTT. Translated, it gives CSAGSGHLRTEAFF.

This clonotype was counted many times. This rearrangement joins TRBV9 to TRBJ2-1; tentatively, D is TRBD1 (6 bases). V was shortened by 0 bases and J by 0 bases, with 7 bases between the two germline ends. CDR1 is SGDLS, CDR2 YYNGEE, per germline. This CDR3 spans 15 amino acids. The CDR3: CASSVEDSSYNEQFF. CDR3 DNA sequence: TGTGCCAGCAGCGTAGAGGACAGCTCCTACAATGAGCAGTTCTTC. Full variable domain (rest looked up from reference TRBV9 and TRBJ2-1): DSGVTQTPKHLITATGQRVTLRCSPRSGDLSVYWYQQSLDQGLQFLIQYYNGEERAKGNILERFSAQQFPDLHSELNLSSLELGDSALYFCASSVEDSSYNEQFFGPGTRLTVL.

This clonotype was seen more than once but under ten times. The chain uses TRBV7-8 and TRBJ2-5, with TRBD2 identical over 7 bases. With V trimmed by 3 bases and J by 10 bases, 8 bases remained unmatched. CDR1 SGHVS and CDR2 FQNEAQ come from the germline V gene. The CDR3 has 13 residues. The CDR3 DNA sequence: TGTGCCAGCAGCTTGGGGGGGGACCCGGGCCAGTACTTC. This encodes CASSLGGDPGQYF.